These T cell receptor beta chains were read from a single sample in a study of shared clonotypes between healthy human individuals. Profiled with immunoSEQ multiplex PCR; TCRdb holds only in-frame clones, not every one. The table records over 1.5 million clones, about 98% of them present only once. The source material was naive CD4+ T cells sorted from blood. The source is a man aged 25-45 years in good health. Each CDR3 is given with its conserved first and last residue. Fields, in order: clone size, J gene, CDR3 length, D gene, V gene, CDR3 protein, CDR3 DNA. The D gene is left open where the match is weak. The size field is filled for only some rows; it gives once, few, many or a size class.

>.|TRBJ2-7|15|.|TRBV6-5
CASSYRVISSYEQYF
TGTGCCAGCAGTTACCGGGTGATATCCTCCTACGAGCAGTACTTC
>.|TRBJ2-1|20|TRBD2|TRBV9
CASSVTTSGTSGRVDNEQFF
TGTGCCAGCAGCGTAACGACTTCCGGGACTAGCGGGAGGGTGGACAATGAGCAGTTCTTC
>.|TRBJ2-1|15|.|TRBV5-1
CASSSQDFSYNEQFF
TGCGCCAGCAGCTCCCAGGACTTTAGTTACAATGAGCAGTTCTTC
>.|TRBJ2-3|12|.|TRBV11-2
CASSLKADTQYF
TGTGCCAGCAGCTTAAAAGCAGATACGCAGTATTTT
>once|TRBJ1-2|12|.|TRBV2
CASSVLGEGYTF
TGTGCCAGCAGTGTCCTTGGGGAGGGCTACACCTTC
>.|TRBJ2-7|15|.|TRBV6-5
CASSYSTQGSGEQYF
TGTGCCAGCAGTTACTCGACTCAGGGTTCTGGAGAGCAGTACTTC
>once|TRBJ2-2|12|.|TRBV10-3
CAITANTGELFF
TGTGCCATCACGGCGAACACCGGGGAGCTGTTTTTT
>.|TRBJ1-5|14|.|TRBV28
CASSLRQNNQPQHF
TGTGCCAGCAGTTTACGGCAGAACAATCAGCCCCAGCATTTT
>once|TRBJ2-1|12|.|TRBV29-1
CSVGGHTYEQFF
TGCAGCGTTGGGGGACATACCTATGAGCAGTTCTTC
>.|TRBJ2-1|14|.|TRBV9
CASSRDGANNEQFF
TGTGCCAGCAGCCGCGACGGCGCCAACAATGAGCAGTTCTTC
>.|TRBJ2-7|16|TRBD1|TRBV28
CASSFGRDRASYEQYF
TGTGCCAGCAGTTTTGGACGGGACAGGGCCTCCTACGAGCAGTACTTC
>.|TRBJ2-7|14|.|TRBV7-2
CASSLNSGSYEQYF
TGTGCCAGCAGCTTAAATTCAGGGAGCTACGAGCAGTACTTC
>.|TRBJ2-2|15|TRBD2|TRBV5-4
CASSLGLVRPGELFF
TGTGCCAGCAGCCTCGGACTAGTCCGTCCCGGGGAGCTGTTTTTT
>.|TRBJ2-7|14|.|TRBV28
CASSLPTRTYEQYF
TGTGCCAGCAGTTTACCGACTCGAACCTACGAGCAGTACTTC
>.|TRBJ2-4|18|.|TRBV2
CASSEATGEPIAKNIQYF
TGTGCCAGCAGTGAAGCGACGGGAGAGCCAATAGCCAAAAACATTCAGTACTTC
>.|TRBJ2-2|13|.|TRBV19
CASSVQNTGELFF
TGTGCCAGTAGTGTCCAAAACACCGGGGAGCTGTTTTTT
>once|TRBJ2-3|16|TRBD2|TRBV4-1
CASSQGGSTSLYTQYF
TGCGCCAGCAGCCAAGGGGGCTCGACTAGCCTCTATACGCAGTATTTT
>.|TRBJ2-2|14|TRBD2|TRBV27
CASTRRGEPGKLFF
TGTGCCAGCACTCGACGGGGGGAACCGGGGAAGCTGTTTTTT
>.|TRBJ2-3|13|.|TRBV18
CASSTGVPDTQYF
TGTGCCAGCTCAACGGGAGTACCAGATACGCAGTATTTT
>.|TRBJ1-5|16|.|TRBV28
CASLPTGAYSNQPQHF
TGTGCCAGCCTCCCGACAGGCGCTTATAGCAATCAGCCCCAGCATTTT
>.|TRBJ2-5|17|TRBD1|TRBV27
CASSFRRGTGRGETQYF
TGTGCCAGCAGTTTCCGGAGAGGGACAGGGAGGGGAGAGACCCAGTACTTC
>.|TRBJ1-4|15|.|TRBV7-2
CASSLRGGGLVGLFF
TGTGCCAGCAGCTTAAGGGGGGGTGGTTTGGTCGGACTGTTTTTT
>.|TRBJ1-5|15|.|TRBV19
CASSIEKGWYQPQHF
TGTGCCAGTAGTATAGAGAAGGGGTGGTATCAGCCCCAGCATTTT
>.|TRBJ2-5|15|TRBD2|TRBV10-2
CASSRSGTSAETQYF
TGCGCCAGCAGTCGTTCCGGGACTAGCGCCGAGACCCAGTACTTC
>.|TRBJ2-2|15|.|TRBV6-5
CASSLLAFYTGELFF
TGTGCCAGCAGTTTACTCGCTTTCTACACCGGGGAGCTGTTTTTT
>.|TRBJ1-3|14|.|TRBV6-1
CATDPGHTGNTIYF
TGTGCCACCGACCCGGGGCACACAGGAAACACCATATATTTT
>.|TRBJ1-3|14|.|TRBV9
CASSVLGSGNTIYF
TGTGCCAGCAGCGTCTTAGGGTCTGGAAACACCATATATTTT
>.|TRBJ2-5|15|.|TRBV7-7
CASSSETVLQETQYF
TGTGCTAGCAGCTCCGAGACAGTGCTCCAAGAGACCCAGTACTTC
>.|TRBJ2-7|17|.|TRBV28
CASSLWGAPGATYEQYF
TGTGCCAGCAGTTTATGGGGCGCACCAGGGGCTACCTACGAGCAGTACTTC
>.|TRBJ2-3|18|TRBD2|TRBV9
CASSAEGRLAGVEDTQYF
TGTGCCAGCAGCGCGGAAGGAAGACTAGCGGGAGTTGAAGATACGCAGTATTTT
>.|TRBJ2-7|14|TRBD1|TRBV23-1
CASSQEARGHEQYF
TGCGCCAGCAGTCAAGAGGCCAGGGGGCACGAGCAGTACTTC
>.|TRBJ2-1|15|TRBD1|TRBV9
CASSAGTATYNEQFF
TGTGCCAGCAGCGCCGGGACAGCAACCTACAATGAGCAGTTCTTC
>.|TRBJ2-1|16|.|TRBV5-1
CASSSIPGTPAREQFF
TGCGCCAGCAGCTCAATTCCCGGGACTCCCGCTCGTGAGCAGTTCTTC
>once|TRBJ2-4|17|TRBD2|TRBV18
CASSPRTSGSGKNIQYF
TGTGCCAGCTCACCACGGACTAGCGGGAGTGGCAAAAACATTCAGTACTTC
>.|TRBJ2-3|18|TRBD2|TRBV13
CASSLGFPSGDFTDTQYF
TGTGCCAGCAGCTTAGGCTTCCCTAGCGGGGACTTCACAGATACGCAGTATTTT
>.|TRBJ2-1|15|TRBD2|TRBV7-3
CASSLSGGRNNEQFF
TGTGCCAGCAGCTTGAGCGGGGGCCGCAACAATGAGCAGTTCTTC
>.|TRBJ1-1|12|.|TRBV2
CASSGMNTEAFF
TGTGCCAGCAGTGGTATGAACACTGAAGCTTTCTTT
>.|TRBJ2-7|15|TRBD2|TRBV5-1
CASSFTSGSPYEQYF
TGCGCCAGCAGCTTTACTAGCGGGAGCCCCTACGAGCAGTACTTC
>once|TRBJ2-7|16|.|TRBV10-2
CASSVWGQGNTYEQYF
TGCGCCAGCAGTGTTTGGGGCCAGGGTAATACCTACGAGCAGTACTTC
>.|TRBJ2-7|15|TRBD1|TRBV27
CASSLSWTGSDEQYF
TGTGCCAGCAGTTTATCATGGACAGGGTCGGACGAGCAGTACTTC
>.|TRBJ1-2|14|.|TRBV5-1
CASSPAGGAGGYTF
TGCGCCAGCAGCCCAGCGGGGGGGGCAGGTGGCTACACCTTC
>.|TRBJ1-5|15|.|TRBV7-9
CASSLRRSTEGPQHF
TGTGCCAGCAGCTTACGTCGAAGCACGGAAGGGCCCCAGCATTTT
>.|TRBJ1-5|16|TRBD1|TRBV19
CASSSGQARMNQPQHF
TGTGCCAGTAGTAGCGGACAGGCGCGAATGAATCAGCCCCAGCATTTT
>.|TRBJ2-1|16|TRBD1|TRBV18
CASSPWTGSAGNEQFF
TGTGCCAGCTCACCCTGGACAGGGTCGGCGGGCAATGAGCAGTTCTTC
>.|TRBJ1-1|15|.|TRBV5-1
CASSYGLGDNTEAFF
TGCGCCAGCAGCTACGGCCTGGGAGACAATACTGAAGCTTTCTTT
>.|TRBJ2-7|15|TRBD2|TRBV5-1
CASSTSSGRTGEQYF
TGCGCCAGCAGCACCTCTAGCGGGAGGACGGGGGAGCAGTACTTC
>once|TRBJ1-1|14|.|TRBV2
CASSDGQLNTEAFF
TGTGCCAGCAGTGACGGACAACTGAACACTGAAGCTTTCTTT
>.|TRBJ2-1|15|.|TRBV5-5
CASTRGPDPTDEQFF
TGTGCCAGCACCCGGGGCCCGGACCCTACCGATGAGCAGTTCTTC
>.|TRBJ2-7|17|TRBD2|TRBV6-4
CASSESPLAGGPYEQYF
TGTGCCAGCAGTGAGAGTCCTCTAGCGGGAGGGCCGTACGAGCAGTACTTC
>.|TRBJ2-3|14|TRBD1|TRBV6-6
CASSPDRDTDTQYF
TGTGCCAGCAGCCCTGACAGGGACACAGATACGCAGTATTTT
>.|TRBJ1-2|13|.|TRBV27
CASSLSYSQSYTF
TGTGCCAGCAGTTTATCGTACAGTCAAAGCTACACCTTC
>.|TRBJ2-1|15|TRBD2|TRBV28
CASLRASGTYNEQFF
TGTGCCAGCCTAAGGGCTAGCGGGACCTACAATGAGCAGTTCTTC
>.|TRBJ1-2|11|TRBD1|TRBV20-1
CSVGTDYGYTF
TGCAGTGTCGGGACAGATTATGGCTACACCTTC
>.|TRBJ2-7|13|.|TRBV5-4
CASRNPTGHEQYF
TGTGCCAGCAGGAACCCAACGGGGCACGAGCAGTACTTC